This is a list of T cell receptor beta chains from one sample in a study of CD8 T cells in ankylosing spondylitis. TCRdb called the 5' RACE reads again in MiXCR, with one record for every CDR3 protein. Among over 450,000 distinct CDR3 sequences listed, approximately 11% were seen once. What was sequenced was blood, either unsorted or a sorted T cell fraction (not recorded which). These receptors came from a male donor with ankylosing spondylitis. Both conserved end residues are part of each CDR3. Fields, in order: clone size, D gene, V gene, CDR3 length, J gene, CDR3 protein, CDR3 DNA. The D gene is left open where the match is weak. Expanded clones get a size class; other rows say once, few or many, or leave the size out.

few	.	TRBV28	11	TRBJ2-2	CASSLSVELFF	TGTGCCAGCAGTTTGTCTGTAGAGCTGTTTTTT
.	.	TRBV5-1	14	TRBJ1-2	CASSSPGAQSGYTF	TGCGCCAGCAGCTCCCCAGGGGCCCAGAGTGGCTACACCTTC
.	TRBD1	TRBV20-1	16	TRBJ1-4	CCVPDREIATNEKLFF	TGCTGCGTCCCCGACAGGGAGATTGCAACTAATGAAAAACTGTTTTTT
.	.	TRBV20-1	15	TRBJ1-1	CSARARIRGAAEAFF	TGCAGTGCTAGAGCCCGCATTAGGGGGGCGGCTGAAGCTTTCTTT
many	.	TRBV7-6	14	TRBJ1-4	CASSLRTTNEKLFF	TGTGCCAGCAGCCTCAGGACAACTAATGAAAAACTGTTTTTT
few	TRBD2	TRBV29-1	14	TRBJ2-1	CSVGASGSSYEQFF	TGCAGCGTTGGGGCTAGCGGGAGTTCCTATGAGCAGTTCTTC
few	TRBD2	TRBV10-3	14	TRBJ2-7	CAISEGTSAYEQYF	TGTGCCATCAGTGAGGGAACTAGCGCCTACGAGCAGTACTTC
.	.	TRBV14	16	TRBJ2-3	CASSQVRGFDTDTQYF	TGTGCCAGCAGCCAAGTACGCGGGTTCGACACAGATACGCAGTATTTT
few	TRBD2	TRBV19	18	TRBJ2-2	CASSVSRGSGRATGELFF	TGTGCCAGTAGTGTTAGCCGGGGGAGCGGGAGGGCCACCGGGGAGCTGTTTTTT
.	TRBD2	TRBV5-6	16	TRBJ2-1	CASSGGGLGNYNEQFF	TGTGCCAGCAGCGGGGGGGGACTAGGTAACTACAATGAGCAGTTCTTC
few	TRBD1	TRBV6-1	14	TRBJ1-2	CASRETGVGYGYTF	TGTGCCAGCAGAGAGACAGGGGTCGGCTATGGCTACACCTTC
many	.	TRBV5-1	15	TRBJ2-3	CASTQGRWDTDTQYF	TGCGCCAGCACTCAAGGGCGTTGGGACACAGATACGCAGTATTTT
.	.	TRBV18	14	TRBJ2-7	CASSPPNIPYEQYF	TGTGCCAGCTCACCACCGAACATACCCTACGAGCAGTACTTC
.	.	TRBV27	14	TRBJ2-7	CASSPTDFGDEQYF	TGTGCCAGCAGTCCCACTGACTTCGGGGACGAGCAGTACTTC
.	TRBD1	TRBV20-1	14	TRBJ1-3	CSASPQGMRNTIYF	TGCAGTGCTAGTCCACAGGGGATGCGAAACACCATATATTTT
few	.	TRBV5-1	12	TRBJ2-7	CASSRDLYEQYF	TGCGCCAGCAGCAGGGACCTGTACGAGCAGTACTTC
.	.	TRBV5-6	15	TRBJ1-5	CASSWSAGNNQPQHF	TGTGCCAGCAGCTGGTCGGCAGGGAACAATCAGCCCCAGCATTTT
.	TRBD2	TRBV7-2	19	TRBJ2-1	CTSSKATSGRFHSYNEQFF	TGTACCAGCAGCAAAGCGACTAGCGGGAGGTTTCACTCCTACAATGAGCAGTTCTTC
.	.	TRBV6-1	16	TRBJ1-2	CASSEAGTGLNYGYTF	TGTGCCAGCAGTGAAGCGGGAACAGGACTTAACTATGGCTACACCTTC
few	.	TRBV30	14	TRBJ2-2	CAWSDTILTGELFF	TGTGCCTGGAGTGACACCATTCTCACCGGGGAGCTGTTTTTT
.	TRBD1	TRBV6-1	17	TRBJ2-2	CASTGQGPQEGTGELFF	TGTGCCAGCACGGGACAGGGTCCTCAGGAGGGTACCGGGGAGCTGTTTTTT
once	.	TRBV18	16	TRBJ2-1	CASSPPGGSAYNEQFF	TGTGCCAGCTCACCGCCAGGGGGGTCCGCCTACAATGAGCAGTTCTTC
few	TRBD2	TRBV7-9	14	TRBJ2-1	CASSLNKGGDEQFF	TGTGCCAGCAGCTTAAACAAGGGAGGGGATGAGCAGTTCTTC
.	.	TRBV7-9	15	TRBJ2-1	CASSLNAHKGNEQFF	TGTGCCAGCAGCTTAAATGCCCACAAGGGGAATGAGCAGTTCTTC
few	.	TRBV5-4	15	TRBJ1-3	CASSTDSFSGNTIYF	TGTGCCAGCAGCACGGACAGTTTCTCTGGAAACACCATATATTTT
.	.	TRBV7-7	13	TRBJ2-3	CASSSLSTDTQYF	TGTGCCAGCAGCTCTTTAAGTACAGATACGCAGTATTTT
few	.	TRBV7-8	16	TRBJ1-1	CASSLRGQGPRTEAFF	TGTGCCAGCAGCTTACGAGGGCAGGGGCCGAGGACTGAAGCTTTCTTT
.	TRBD2	TRBV27	15	TRBJ2-1	CASSLMSGGGNEQFF	TGTGCCAGCAGTTTAATGTCGGGAGGTGGCAATGAGCAGTTCTTC
once	.	TRBV2	13	TRBJ1-5	CASTSGNTQPQHF	TGTGCCAGCACCTCAGGGAACACTCAGCCCCAGCATTTT
many	.	TRBV20-1	12	TRBJ1-2	CSAREGGYGYTF	TGCAGTGCCCGGGAGGGAGGCTATGGCTACACCTTC
.	TRBD1	TRBV18	15	TRBJ1-2	CASSPSGDRAYGYTF	TGTGCCAGCTCACCATCGGGGGACAGGGCCTATGGCTACACCTTC
.	TRBD2	TRBV7-2	16	TRBJ2-1	CASSLVSSGTRGEQFF	TGTGCCAGCAGCTTAGTATCTAGCGGGACCCGGGGTGAGCAGTTCTTC
few	TRBD2	TRBV7-9	16	TRBJ2-7	CASSSGLAGVSYEQYF	TGTGCCAGCAGCTCAGGACTAGCGGGGGTCTCCTACGAGCAGTACTTC
.	TRBD2	TRBV24-1	17	TRBJ2-2	CATSPSGRALYTGELFF	TGTGCCACCAGTCCTAGCGGGAGGGCCCTGTACACCGGGGAGCTGTTTTTT
many	.	TRBV5-1	16	TRBJ2-3	CASSFRLEGFTDTQYF	TGCGCCAGCAGCTTTCGACTAGAGGGTTTCACAGATACGCAGTATTTT
.	.	TRBV20-1	10	TRBJ2-7	CSAQDYEQYF	TGCAGTGCTCAGGACTACGAGCAGTATTTC
few	.	TRBV7-2	15	TRBJ2-7	CASSFTSTRGGEQYF	TGTGCCAGCAGCTTCACCTCAACCCGTGGCGGGGAGCAGTACTTC
few	TRBD1	TRBV24-1	15	TRBJ2-7	CATSDSTGEPYEQYF	TGTGCCACCAGTGATTCCACAGGGGAACCCTACGAGCAGTACTTC
.	TRBD2	TRBV3-1	16	TRBJ2-1	CASSPNPGLADNEQFF	TGTGCCAGCAGCCCTAACCCGGGACTAGCGGACAATGAGCAGTTCTTC
few	.	TRBV7-2	15	TRBJ2-3	CASSIGLGGTDTQYF	TGTGCCAGCAGCATCGGCTTGGGTGGGACAGATACGCAGTATTTT
.	TRBD1	TRBV12-3/TRBV12-4	15	TRBJ2-2	CASLRDRGQGGELFF	TGTGCCAGCCTCCGGGACAGGGGGCAAGGCGGGGAGCTGTTTTTT
few	TRBD1	TRBV4-1	12	TRBJ1-2	CASSGQGYGYTF	TGCGCCAGCTCCGGACAGGGCTATGGCTACACCTTC
few	.	TRBV5-1	16	TRBJ2-1	CASSWVGGASYNEQFF	TGCGCCAGCAGCTGGGTCGGGGGCGCTAGCTACAATGAGCAGTTCTTC
few	TRBD1	TRBV20-1	15	TRBJ2-7	CSAKADRAISYEQYF	TGCAGTGCTAAGGCCGACAGGGCTATCTCCTACGAGCAGTACTTC